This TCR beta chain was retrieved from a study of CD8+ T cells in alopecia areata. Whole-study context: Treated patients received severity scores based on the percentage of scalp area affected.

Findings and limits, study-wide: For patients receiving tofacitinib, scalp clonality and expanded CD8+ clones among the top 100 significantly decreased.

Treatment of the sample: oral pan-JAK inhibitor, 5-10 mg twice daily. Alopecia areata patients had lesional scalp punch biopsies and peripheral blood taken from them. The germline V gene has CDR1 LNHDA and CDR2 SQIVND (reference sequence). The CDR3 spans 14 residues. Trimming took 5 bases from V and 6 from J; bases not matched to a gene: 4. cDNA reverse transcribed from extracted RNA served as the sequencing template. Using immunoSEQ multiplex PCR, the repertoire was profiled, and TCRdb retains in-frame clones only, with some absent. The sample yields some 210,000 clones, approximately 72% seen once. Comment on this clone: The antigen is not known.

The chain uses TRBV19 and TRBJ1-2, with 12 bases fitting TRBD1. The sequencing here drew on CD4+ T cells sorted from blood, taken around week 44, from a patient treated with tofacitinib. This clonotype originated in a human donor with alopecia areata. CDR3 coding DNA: TGTGCCAGTAGTGGGACAGGGGGCGCACATGGCTACACCTTC. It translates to CASSGTGGAHGYTF.